Listed here are 4 T cell receptor beta chains from one sample, sequenced in a study of blood T cell repertoires in COVID-19. TCRdb's copy holds only in-frame clones and misses some; the assay was immunoSEQ multiplex PCR. This table holds 150,000 to 200,000 clones, 78% found once. The sequenced sample consisted of PBMCs or T cells enriched from blood (not recorded which). These receptors were collected from a woman aged 45-59 years who had recovered from COVID-19.

The sample holds a few counts of this clone. The CDR3 DNA sequence: TGCGCCAGCAGCGTGACAGGGTACACCGGGGAGCTGTTTTTT. Its protein product is CASSVTGYTGELFF. V gene TRBV5-1 combines with J gene TRBJ2-2, with TRBD1 matching 7 bases. The germline V gene has CDR1 SGHRS and CDR2 YFSETQ. The junction had 3 bases not matched to a gene; V was cut back by 4 bases and J by 3 bases. The CDR3 length is 14 residues.

J is TRBJ1-2 and V is TRBV7-9; no firm D call. The germline V gene has CDR1 SEHNR and CDR2 FQNEAQ (reference sequence). Trimming shortened V by 5 bases and J by 8 bases, and 12 bases separated the two germline ends. The CDR3 is made up of 12 amino acids. Here the CDR3 reads CASSPEGGGYTF. CDR3 in DNA: TGTGCCAGCAGCCCTGAAGGAGGCGGCTACACCTTC.

This chain joins TRBV7-3 and TRBJ2-1, with D possibly TRBD1 on 7 matching bases. The CDR3 covers 12 residues. Looked up from germline, CDR1 is SGHTA and CDR2 is FQGTGA. The V and J ends lost 6 bases and 9 bases respectively, with 12 bases between them. CDR3 loop: CASRTQGGEQFF. The CDR3 nucleotides read TGTGCCAGCAGAACTCAGGGGGGTGAGCAGTTCTTC.

The rearrangement uses TRBV30 and TRBJ2-7; D unclear. Trimming cost V 0 bases and J 3 bases, with 3 bases left between them. Per the germline V gene, CDR1 is GTSNPN and CDR2 is SVGIG (reference sequence). The length of the CDR3 is 11 residues. The CDR3 DNA reads TGTGCCTGGAGTGTACTCTACGAGCAGTACTTC. It yields the protein CAWSVLYEQYF.